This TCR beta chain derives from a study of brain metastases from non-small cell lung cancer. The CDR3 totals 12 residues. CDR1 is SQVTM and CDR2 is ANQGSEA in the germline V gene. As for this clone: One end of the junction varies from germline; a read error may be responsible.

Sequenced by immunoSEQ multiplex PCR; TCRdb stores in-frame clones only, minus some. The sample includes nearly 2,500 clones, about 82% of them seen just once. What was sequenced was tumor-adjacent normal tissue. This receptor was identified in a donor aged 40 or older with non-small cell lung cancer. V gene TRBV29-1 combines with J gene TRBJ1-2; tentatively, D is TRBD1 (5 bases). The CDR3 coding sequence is TGCAGCGTGGAAGGGACCCTAGATGGCTACACCTTC. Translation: CSVEGTLDGYTF.